This T cell receptor beta chain was observed in a study of vaccination and CD4 T cells after COVID-19. Across the study: Sampling post-COVID took place a median about 95 days after diagnosis (range 35 to 161). Study findings and constraints: There were relatively few convalescent patients studied, and there were no early post-infection timepoints.

Treatment reported: approximately nine-day PBMC culture with coronavirus spike peptide pools or control peptides (ViraFEST assay). Before TCRs were sequenced, ViraFEST expanded antigen-specific T cells with peptide pools. The germline gives CDR1 MGHDK, CDR2 SYGVNS. This CDR3 spans 11 amino acids. V dropped 1 base and J dropped 13 bases, with 10 bases sitting between them. The Oncomine TCR Beta short-read assay was what sequenced the DNA obtained from cultured CD4+ T cells. The template was genomic DNA from cultured CD4+ T cells. TCRdb reprocessed the PCR reads via MiXCR and lists one record per CDR3 protein. The table has tens of thousands of distinct CDR3 sequences, around 50% seen once. With regard to this clonotype: Antigen specificity is unknown.

This receptor was taken from a human donor who had recovered from COVID-19. The V and J genes are TRBV25-1 and TRBJ1-1; D not certain. The sequenced sample consisted of CD4+ T cells from blood, cultured in vitro. In DNA, the CDR3 is TGTGCCAGCAGTGAATCGGTGAATATTTTCTTT. This encodes CASSESVNIFF.